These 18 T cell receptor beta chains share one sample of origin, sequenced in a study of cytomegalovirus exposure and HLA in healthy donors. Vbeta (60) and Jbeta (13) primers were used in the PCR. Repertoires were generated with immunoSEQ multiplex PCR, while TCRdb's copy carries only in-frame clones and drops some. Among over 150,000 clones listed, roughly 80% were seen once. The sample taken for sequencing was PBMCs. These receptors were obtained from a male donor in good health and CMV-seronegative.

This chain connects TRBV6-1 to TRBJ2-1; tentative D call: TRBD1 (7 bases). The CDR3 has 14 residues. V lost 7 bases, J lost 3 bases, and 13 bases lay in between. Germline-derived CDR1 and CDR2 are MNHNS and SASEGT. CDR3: CASTFQGGYNEQFF. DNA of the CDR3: TGTGCCAGCACCTTCCAGGGGGGCTACAATGAGCAGTTCTTC.

CDR3 coding DNA: TGTGCCAGCAGTAGGGGACTAGGGGTTGAGACCCAGTACTTC. Translated: CASSRGLGVETQYF. The V gene is TRBV2, the J gene TRBJ2-5; 8 bases are shared with TRBD2. The V gene end was trimmed by 5 bases and the J gene end by 5 bases; junction bases not matched to a gene: 7. The CDR3 runs to 14 residues. CDR1 is SNHLY, CDR2 FYNNEI, per germline.

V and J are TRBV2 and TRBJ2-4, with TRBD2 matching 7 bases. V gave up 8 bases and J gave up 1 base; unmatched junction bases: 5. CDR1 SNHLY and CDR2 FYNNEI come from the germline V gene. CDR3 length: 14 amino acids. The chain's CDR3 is CASGSGGAKNIQYF. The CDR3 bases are TGTGCCAGCGGGTCCGGGGGGGCCAAAAACATTCAGTACTTC. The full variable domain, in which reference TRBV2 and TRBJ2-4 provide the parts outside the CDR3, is EPEVTQTPSHQVTQMGQEVILRCVPISNHLYFYWYRQILGQKVEFLVSFYNNEISEKSEIFDDQFSVERPDGSNFTLKIRSTKLEDSAMYFCASGSGGAKNIQYFGAGTRLSVL.

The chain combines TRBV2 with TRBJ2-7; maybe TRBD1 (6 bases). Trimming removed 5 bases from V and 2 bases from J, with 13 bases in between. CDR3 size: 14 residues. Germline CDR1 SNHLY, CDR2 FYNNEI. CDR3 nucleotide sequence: TGTGCCAGCAGTAAACAGGGAAAGGCCTACGAGCAGTACTTC. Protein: CASSKQGKAYEQYF.

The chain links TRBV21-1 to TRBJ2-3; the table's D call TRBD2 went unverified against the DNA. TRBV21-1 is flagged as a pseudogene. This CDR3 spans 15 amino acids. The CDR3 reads CASSGAGGPRDTQYF. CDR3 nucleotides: TGTGCCAGCAGCGGAGCGGGAGGGCCGAGAGATACGCAGTATTTT.

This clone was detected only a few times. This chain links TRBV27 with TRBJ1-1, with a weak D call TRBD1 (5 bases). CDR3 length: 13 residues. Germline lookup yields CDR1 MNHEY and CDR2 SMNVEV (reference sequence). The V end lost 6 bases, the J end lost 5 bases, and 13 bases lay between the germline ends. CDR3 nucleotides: TGTGCCAGCAGGTTGGCAGGGAGGACTGAAGCTTTCTTT. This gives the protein CASRLAGRTEAFF.

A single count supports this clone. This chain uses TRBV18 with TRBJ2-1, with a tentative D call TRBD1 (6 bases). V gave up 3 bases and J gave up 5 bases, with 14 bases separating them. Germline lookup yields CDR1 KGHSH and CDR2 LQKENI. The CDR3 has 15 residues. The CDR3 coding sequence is TGTGCCAGCTCACCGGGACACCTCTCGGACAATGAGCAGTTCTTC. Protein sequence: CASSPGHLSDNEQFF.

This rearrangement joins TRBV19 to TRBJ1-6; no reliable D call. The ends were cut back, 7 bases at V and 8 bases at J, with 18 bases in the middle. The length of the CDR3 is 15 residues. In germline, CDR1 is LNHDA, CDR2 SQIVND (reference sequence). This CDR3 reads CASKPNPRQDSPLHF. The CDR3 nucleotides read TGTGCCAGTAAGCCGAATCCCCGGCAGGATTCACCCCTCCACTTT.

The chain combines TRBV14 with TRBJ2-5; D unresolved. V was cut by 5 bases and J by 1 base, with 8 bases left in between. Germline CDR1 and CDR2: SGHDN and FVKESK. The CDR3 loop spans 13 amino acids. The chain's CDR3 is CASSSYSQETQYF. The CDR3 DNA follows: TGTGCCAGCAGCTCATACTCCCAAGAGACCCAGTACTTC.

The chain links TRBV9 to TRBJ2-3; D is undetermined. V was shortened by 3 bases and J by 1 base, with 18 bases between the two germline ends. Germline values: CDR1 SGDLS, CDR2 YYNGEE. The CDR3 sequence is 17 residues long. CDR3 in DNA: TGTGCCAGCAGCGGATCCATGACTGAGCCTGGCACAGATACGCAGTATTTT. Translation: CASSGSMTEPGTDTQYF.

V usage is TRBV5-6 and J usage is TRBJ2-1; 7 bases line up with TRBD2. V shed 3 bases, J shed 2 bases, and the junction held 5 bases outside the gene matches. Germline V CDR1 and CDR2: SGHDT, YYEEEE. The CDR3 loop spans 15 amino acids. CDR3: CASSWQGGTYNEQFF. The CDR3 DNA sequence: TGTGCCAGCAGCTGGCAGGGAGGGACCTACAATGAGCAGTTCTTC. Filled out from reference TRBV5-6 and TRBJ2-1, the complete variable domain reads DAGVTQSPTHLIKTRGQQVTLRCSPKSGHDTVSWYQQALGQGPQFIFQYYEEEERQRGNFPDRFSGHQFPNYSSELNVNALLLGDSALYLCASSWQGGTYNEQFFGPGTRLTVL.

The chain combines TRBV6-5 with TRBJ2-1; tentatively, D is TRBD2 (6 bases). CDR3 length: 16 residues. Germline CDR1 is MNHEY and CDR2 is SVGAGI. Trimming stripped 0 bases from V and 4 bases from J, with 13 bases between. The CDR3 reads CASSYSKGRGYNEQFF. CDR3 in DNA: TGTGCCAGCAGTTACTCGAAGGGACGGGGGTACAATGAGCAGTTCTTC.

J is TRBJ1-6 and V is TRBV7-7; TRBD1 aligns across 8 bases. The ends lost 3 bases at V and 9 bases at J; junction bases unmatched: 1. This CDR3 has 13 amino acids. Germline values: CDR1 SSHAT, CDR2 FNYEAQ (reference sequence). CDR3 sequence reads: CASSFDRGSPLHF. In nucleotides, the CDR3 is TGTGCCAGCAGCTTTGACAGGGGTTCACCCCTCCACTTT.

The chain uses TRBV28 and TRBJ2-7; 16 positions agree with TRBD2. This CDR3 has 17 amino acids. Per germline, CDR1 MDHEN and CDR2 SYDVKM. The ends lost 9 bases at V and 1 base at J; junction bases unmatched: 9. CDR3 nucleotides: TGTGCCAGGGGACTAGCGGGAGGGCCGGAGGGGTCCTACGAGCAGTACTTC. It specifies CARGLAGGPEGSYEQYF.

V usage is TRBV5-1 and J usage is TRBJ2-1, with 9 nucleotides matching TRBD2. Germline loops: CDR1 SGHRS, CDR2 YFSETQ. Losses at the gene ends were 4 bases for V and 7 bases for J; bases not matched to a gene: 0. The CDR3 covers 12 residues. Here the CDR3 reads CASSTSGNEQFF. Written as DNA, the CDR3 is TGCGCCAGCAGCACTAGCGGGAATGAGCAGTTCTTC.

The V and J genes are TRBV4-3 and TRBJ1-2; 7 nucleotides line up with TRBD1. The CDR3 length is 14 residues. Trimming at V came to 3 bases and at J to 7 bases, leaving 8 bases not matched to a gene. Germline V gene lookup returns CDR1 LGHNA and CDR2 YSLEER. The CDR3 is CASSHYDRESGYTF. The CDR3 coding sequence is TGCGCCAGCAGCCACTATGACAGGGAGAGTGGCTACACCTTC.

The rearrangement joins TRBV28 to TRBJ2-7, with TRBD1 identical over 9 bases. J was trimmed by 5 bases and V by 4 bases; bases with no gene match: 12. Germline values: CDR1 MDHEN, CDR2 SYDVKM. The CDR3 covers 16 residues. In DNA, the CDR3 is TGTGCCAGCAGTTCTTACAGGGGGCGCGGAGTCGACGAGCAGTACTTC. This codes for CASSSYRGRGVDEQYF.

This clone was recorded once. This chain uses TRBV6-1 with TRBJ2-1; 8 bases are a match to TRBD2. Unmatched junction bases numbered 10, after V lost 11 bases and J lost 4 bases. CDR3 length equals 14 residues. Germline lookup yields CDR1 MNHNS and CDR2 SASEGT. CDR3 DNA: TGTGCCGGACATAGCGGGAACACGTACAATGAGCAGTTCTTC. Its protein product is CAGHSGNTYNEQFF.